These 14 T cell receptor beta chains were all obtained from the same sample, sequenced in a study of T cells in Graves' hyperthyroidism and ophthalmopathy. Amplification targeted TCR beta CDR3 regions from RNA transcripts. Carried out on the TCR CDR3, a first-round RT-PCR used the HTBI primer set. TCRdb itself ran the multiplex PCR reads through MiXCR, one entry per CDR3 protein. The repertoire consists of hundreds of thousands of distinct CDR3 sequences, with approximately 14% occurring once and the leading ten covering roughly a fifth. The sample taken for sequencing was blood. The receptor set was obtained from a woman aged 55 to 70 with Graves' ophthalmopathy.

The sample holds many counts of this clonotype. The rearrangement links TRBV7-3 to TRBJ2-2; 7 bases map to TRBD2. The V gene end was trimmed by 5 bases and the J gene end by 2 bases; junction bases not matched to a gene: 8. Per the germline V gene, CDR1 is SGHTA and CDR2 is FQGTGA. There are 16 residues in the CDR3. CDR3 sequence reads: CASSPGTIGNTGELFF. CDR3 in DNA: TGTGCCAGCAGCCCAGGGACTATCGGAAACACCGGGGAGCTGTTTTTT.

This clonotype was counted many times. The chain recombines TRBV6-1 with TRBJ1-3; D not certain. Germline V CDR1 and CDR2: MNHNS, SASEGT. With 7 bases removed from V and 0 bases from J, the gap between germline ends came to 10 bases. The length of the CDR3 is 14 residues. The DNA for the CDR3 is TGTGCCAGCATGCGGGGAACCTCTGGAAACACCATATATTTT. Encoded protein: CASMRGTSGNTIYF.

This clonotype was picked up a small number of times. V and J are TRBV6-9 and TRBJ1-5; TRBD1 aligns across 8 bases. The CDR3 spans 15 residues. Germline V gene data show CDR1 as MNHGY and CDR2 as SVAAGI. V shed 3 bases and J 6 bases; nucleotides not matched to a gene: 7. CDR3: CASSYTGGVSQPQHF. In DNA, the CDR3 is TGTGCCAGCAGTTACACAGGGGGTGTCAGTCAGCCCCAGCATTTT.

A note on this clonotype: One end of the junction fails to match germline, which may point to a read error. V usage is TRBV19 and J usage is TRBJ2-7; D remains unclear. Germline V gives CDR1 LNHDA, CDR2 SQIVND (reference sequence). This CDR3 is built from 14 residues. CDR3 in amino acids: CASSLETDSYEQYF. In nucleotides, the CDR3 is TGTGCCAGTAGTCTAGAGACGGACTCCTACGAGCAGTACTTC.

This clonotype was seen only a few times. The rearrangement links TRBV5-1 to TRBJ2-1; TRBD1 matches at 10 bases. Germline CDR1 reads SGHRS; CDR2 reads YFSETQ. The CDR3 has 15 amino acids. After removal of 4 bases from V and 4 bases from J, the junction contained 5 bases not matched to a gene. The CDR3 spells CASSPRQGAYNEQFF. In nucleotides, the CDR3 is TGCGCCAGCAGCCCGCGACAGGGGGCTTACAATGAGCAGTTCTTC. The variable domain in full, completed from reference TRBV5-1 and TRBJ2-1, reads KAGVTQTPRYLIKTRGQQVTLSCSPISGHRSVSWYQQTPGQGLQFLFEYFSETQRNKGNFPGRFSGRQFSNSRSEMNVSTLELGDSALYLCASSPRQGAYNEQFFGPGTRLTVL.

This clonotype was counted many times. The rearrangement joins TRBV28 to TRBJ2-3, with 8 bases aligning to TRBD1. The CDR3 runs 18 residues. CDR1 is MDHEN and CDR2 is SYDVKM in the germline V gene. With V trimmed by 6 bases and J by 3 bases, 17 bases remained unmatched. The chain's CDR3 is CASRGTGSFLFRTDTQYF. The CDR3, as DNA: TGTGCCAGCAGGGGGACAGGCTCCTTCCTGTTTAGGACAGATACGCAGTATTTT.

This clonotype was picked up many times. The V and J genes are TRBV10-3 and TRBJ2-3, with a possible D match to TRBD2 (6 bases). Germline assignment: CDR1 ENHRY and CDR2 SYGVKD. The CDR3 contains 14 residues. The V end was cut by 6 bases, the J end by 2 bases, with 12 bases between. The CDR3 nucleotides read TGTGCCATCAGGCGGGGAGCTACCACAGATACGCAGTATTTT. This translates into CAIRRGATTDTQYF.

There are many counts of this clonotype. The CDR3 sequence: CASSRDRGRSAVLYEQYF. The DNA of the CDR3 is TGTGCCAGCAGCCGGGACAGGGGGCGCAGCGCGGTCCTCTACGAGCAGTACTTC. The chain is built from TRBV6-1 and TRBJ2-7, with TRBD1 identical over 12 bases. This CDR3 spans 18 amino acids. The J segment lost 3 bases and the V segment lost 6 bases, leaving 15 bases of the junction unmatched. Germline V gene data show CDR1 as MNHNS and CDR2 as SASEGT.

This clonotype came up many times. The chain combines TRBV12-3 or TRBV12-4 with TRBJ1-3; D ambiguous. The CDR3 loop spans 15 amino acids. Trimming cost V 0 bases and J 0 bases, with 6 bases left between them. The chain's CDR3 is CASSLAEGSGNTIYF. As DNA, the CDR3 is TGTGCCAGCAGTTTAGCAGAAGGCTCTGGAAACACCATATATTTT.

This clonotype has a handful of counts. The chain joins TRBV3-1 to TRBJ2-3; 9 bases fit TRBD2. The V gene's germline CDR1 is LGHDT and CDR2 YNNKEL (reference sequence). V dropped 0 bases and J dropped 0; count of bases not matched to a gene: 4. CDR3 size: 17 residues. CDR3 sequence reads: CASSQESGRPSTDTQYF. The CDR3 DNA reads TGTGCCAGCAGCCAAGAAAGCGGGAGGCCTAGCACAGATACGCAGTATTTT.

This clonotype was observed at least ten times. The chain is built from TRBV28 and TRBJ1-1; D gene ambiguous. The CDR3 runs 16 residues. Trimming stripped 6 bases from V and 0 bases from J, with 17 bases between. Germline CDR1 MDHEN, CDR2 SYDVKM. CDR3 protein: CASRFPEGLLNTEAFF. The CDR3 coding sequence is TGTGCCAGCAGGTTTCCCGAAGGACTGCTGAACACTGAAGCTTTCTTT.

This clonotype showed up many times. The chain couples TRBV5-1 to TRBJ2-7; 9 bases map to TRBD1. The CDR3 runs to 14 residues. Germline CDR1 is SGHRS and CDR2 is YFSETQ. After removal of 5 bases from V and 5 bases from J, the junction contained 8 bases not matched to a gene. This chain's CDR3 is CASSRPGQGHEQYF. CDR3 nucleotides: TGCGCCAGCAGTCGCCCGGGACAGGGTCACGAGCAGTACTTC.

This clonotype occurred many times. This rearrangement joins TRBV28 to TRBJ1-6; a possible D gene is TRBD1 (6 bases). V lost 3 bases, J lost 8 bases, and 17 bases lay in between. CDR1 and CDR2 from the germline V gene are MDHEN and SYDVKM. The CDR3 is 16 residues long. The CDR3 DNA reads as TGTGCCAGCAGTTTGGGAACTCAGGGGTGGCATTCACCCCTCCACTTT. It yields the protein CASSLGTQGWHSPLHF.

This CDR3 is CAWSVRRRLPNYGYTF. For the CDR3, the DNA is TGTGCCTGGAGTGTACGGAGAAGACTCCCTAACTATGGCTACACCTTC. The J gene is TRBJ1-2, the V gene TRBV30; unclear D gene. The CDR3 extends over 16 amino acids. The V and J ends lost 0 bases and 0 bases respectively, with 14 bases between them. The germline CDR1 and CDR2 sequences are GTSNPN and SVGIG (reference sequence).